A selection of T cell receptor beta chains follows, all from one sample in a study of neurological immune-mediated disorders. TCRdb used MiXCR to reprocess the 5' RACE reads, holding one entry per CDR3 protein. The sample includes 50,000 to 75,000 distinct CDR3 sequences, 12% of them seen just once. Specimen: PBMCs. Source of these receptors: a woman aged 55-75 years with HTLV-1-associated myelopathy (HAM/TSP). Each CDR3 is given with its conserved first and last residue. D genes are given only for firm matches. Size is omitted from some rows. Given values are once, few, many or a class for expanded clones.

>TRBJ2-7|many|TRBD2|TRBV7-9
CASSRRDYSGSTIHEQYF
TGTGCCAGCAGCCGCCGGGACTATAGCGGGAGTACTATCCACGAGCAGTACTTC
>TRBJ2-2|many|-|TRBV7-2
CASSSTNTGELFF
TGTGCCAGCAGCTCCACAAACACCGGGGAGCTGTTTTTT
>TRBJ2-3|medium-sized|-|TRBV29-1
CSVDFPQGTDTQYF
TGCAGCGTTGATTTTCCTCAGGGCACAGATACGCAGTATTTT
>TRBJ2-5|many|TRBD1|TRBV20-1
CSGTVQETQYF
TGCAGCGGGACAGTTCAAGAGACCCAGTACTTC
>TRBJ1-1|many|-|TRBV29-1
CSVGSGNTEAFF
TGCAGCGTTGGTTCGGGGAACACTGAAGCTTTCTTT
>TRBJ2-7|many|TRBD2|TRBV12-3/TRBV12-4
CASSGVAGVREQYF
TGTGCCAGCAGTGGGGTAGCGGGGGTACGGGAGCAGTACTTC
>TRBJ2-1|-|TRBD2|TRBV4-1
CASSQVGLADMSSYNEQFF
TGCGCCAGCAGCCAAGTAGGGCTAGCGGACATGAGCTCCTACAATGAGCAGTTCTTC
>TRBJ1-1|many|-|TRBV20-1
CSARASGTEAFF
TGCAGTGCTAGAGCTTCGGGCACTGAAGCTTTCTTT
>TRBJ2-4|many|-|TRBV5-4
CASSNRVRGKNIQYF
TGTGCCAGCAGCAACAGGGTGCGGGGCAAAAACATTCAGTACTTC
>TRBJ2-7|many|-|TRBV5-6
CASIRAGKGYEQYF
TGTGCCAGCATCAGGGCAGGGAAGGGCTACGAGCAGTACTTC
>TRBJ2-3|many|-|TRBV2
CASMNLRGTDTQYF
TGTGCCAGCATGAATTTACGGGGGACAGATACGCAGTATTTT
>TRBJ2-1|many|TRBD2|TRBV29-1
CSVAGRGSYNEQFF
TGCAGCGTTGCCGGGAGGGGTTCCTACAATGAGCAGTTCTTC
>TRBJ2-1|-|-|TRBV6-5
CASRRGPYNEQFF
TGTGCCAGCCGACGGGGGCCCTACAATGAGCAGTTCTTC
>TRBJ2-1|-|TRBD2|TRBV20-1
CSARISGVIAGGSRNEQFF
TGCAGTGCTAGAATTTCGGGGGTTATAGCGGGAGGGTCCCGCAATGAGCAGTTCTTC
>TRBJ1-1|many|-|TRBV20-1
CSARQGLNTEAFF
TGCAGTGCTAGACAGGGTTTGAACACTGAAGCTTTCTTT
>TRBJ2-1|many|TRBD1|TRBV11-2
CASSRDRDRAVNEQFF
TGTGCCAGCAGCCGTGACCGGGACAGGGCCGTTAATGAGCAGTTCTTC
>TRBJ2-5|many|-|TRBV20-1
CSARDGGFQETQYF
TGCAGTGCTAGAGATGGGGGCTTCCAAGAGACCCAGTACTTC
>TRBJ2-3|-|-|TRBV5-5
CASSFYICSALPSFERGTDTQYF
-
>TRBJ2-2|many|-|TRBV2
CASSGLVTLNTGELFF
TGTGCCAGCAGTGGGTTGGTCACTCTGAACACCGGGGAGCTGTTTTTT
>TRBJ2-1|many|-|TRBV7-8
CASSPTSYEQFF
TGTGCCAGCAGCCCAACTAGTTATGAGCAGTTCTTC
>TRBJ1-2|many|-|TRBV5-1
CASSLEDYGYTF
TGCGCCAGCAGCTTGGAGGACTATGGCTACACCTTC
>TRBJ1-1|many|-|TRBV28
CASSLPRRGTPPEAFF
TGTGCCAGCAGTTTACCGCGGAGGGGGACCCCCCCTGAAGCTTTCTTT
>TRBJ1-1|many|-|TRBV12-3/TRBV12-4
CASTAHPNTEAFF
TGTGCCAGCACTGCACACCCGAACACTGAAGCTTTCTTT
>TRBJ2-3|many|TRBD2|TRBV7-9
CASSNRAGGPADTQYF
TGTGCCAGCAGCAACCGGGCGGGAGGGCCGGCAGATACGCAGTATTTT
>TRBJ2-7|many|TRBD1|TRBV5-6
CASSFGTETYEQYF
TGTGCCAGCAGCTTCGGGACAGAGACCTACGAGCAGTACTTC
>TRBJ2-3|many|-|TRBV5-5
CASSWTRGEDTQYF
TGTGCCAGCAGCTGGACCCGAGGGGAAGATACGCAGTATTTT
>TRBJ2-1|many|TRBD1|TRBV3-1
CASSQDPGTGARKHNEQFF
TGTGCCAGCAGCCAAGATCCCGGGACAGGGGCCAGGAAGCACAATGAGCAGTTCTTC
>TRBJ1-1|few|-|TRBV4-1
CASSQGQNPNTEAFF
TGCGCCAGCAGCCAAGGACAGAATCCGAACACTGAAGCTTTCTTT
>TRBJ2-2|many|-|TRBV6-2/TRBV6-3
CASRSGLINGGELFF
TGTGCCAGCAGGTCCGGGTTAATAAACGGCGGGGAGCTGTTTTTT
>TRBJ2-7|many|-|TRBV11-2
CASSSRDTGYEQYF
TGTGCCAGCAGCTCCCGGGACACAGGCTACGAGCAGTACTTC
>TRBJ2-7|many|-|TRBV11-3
CASSLALRQTIAYEQYF
TGTGCCAGCAGCTTAGCCCTGCGACAGACTATAGCCTACGAGCAGTACTTC
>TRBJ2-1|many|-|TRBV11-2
CASSSRWALGNEQFF
TGTGCCAGCAGCTCAAGATGGGCTCTCGGCAATGAGCAGTTCTTC
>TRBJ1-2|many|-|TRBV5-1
CASSLVGATDYTF
TGCGCCAGCAGCTTGGTGGGGGCTACGGACTACACCTTC
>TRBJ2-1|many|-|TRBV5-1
CASSLRQSSYNEQFF
TGCGCCAGCAGCCTACGACAGAGCTCCTACAATGAGCAGTTCTTC
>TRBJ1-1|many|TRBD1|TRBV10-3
CAISYQGANTEAFF
TGTGCCATCAGTTATCAGGGGGCAAATACTGAAGCTTTCTTT
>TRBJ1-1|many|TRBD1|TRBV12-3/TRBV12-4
CASSSTGGASTEAFF
TGTGCCAGCAGCTCGACAGGGGGTGCTTCCACTGAAGCTTTCTTT
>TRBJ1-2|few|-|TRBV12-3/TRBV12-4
CASTVQGGYGYTF
TGTGCCAGCACCGTACAGGGAGGCTATGGCTACACCTTC
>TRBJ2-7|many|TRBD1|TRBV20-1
CSATGQVYEQYF
TGCAGTGCTACGGGACAGGTCTACGAGCAGTACTTC
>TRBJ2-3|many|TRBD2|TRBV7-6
CASSSASGRADTQYF
TGTGCCAGCAGCTCCGCTAGCGGGAGGGCAGATACGCAGTATTTT
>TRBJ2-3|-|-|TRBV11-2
CASSFVQRGTDTQYF
TGTGCCAGCAGCTTTGTCCAGAGGGGCACAGATACGCAGTATTTT
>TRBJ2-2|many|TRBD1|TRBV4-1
CASSQTDRVETGELFF
TGCGCCAGCAGCCAAACGGACAGGGTTGAGACCGGGGAGCTGTTTTTT
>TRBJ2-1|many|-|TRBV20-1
CSARLAGPGNEQFF
TGCAGTGCTAGACTCGCGGGACCTGGGAATGAGCAGTTCTTC
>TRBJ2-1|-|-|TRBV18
CASSLLEYNEQFF
TGTGCCAGCTCGCTACTCGAATACAATGAGCAGTTCTTC
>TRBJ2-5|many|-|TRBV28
CASSFPSPARGGRQETQYF
TGTGCCAGCAGTTTTCCCTCTCCCGCCCGGGGTGGCAGACAAGAGACCCAGTACTTC
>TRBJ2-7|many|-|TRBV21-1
CARGEADKGSAYEQYF
TGTGCCAGGGGCGAGGCAGATAAAGGTAGCGCCTACGAGCAGTACTTC
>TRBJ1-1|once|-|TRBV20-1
CSVDGGVNTEAFF
TGCAGTGTTGATGGTGGGGTGAACACTGAAGCTTTCTTT
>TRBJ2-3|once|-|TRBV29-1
CSVDGGTDTQYF
TGCAGCGTTGATGGGGGCACAGATACACAGTATTTT
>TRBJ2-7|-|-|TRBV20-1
CSARLANGNEQYF
TGCAGTGCTAGATTGGCGAATGGTAACGAGCAGTACTTC
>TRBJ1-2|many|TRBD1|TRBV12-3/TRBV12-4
CASRLPRGQGGGYTF
TGTGCCAGCAGGCTTCCTAGGGGACAGGGAGGTGGCTACACCTTC
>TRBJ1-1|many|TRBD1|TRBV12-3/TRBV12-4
CASSFAGQGATEAFF
TGTGCCAGCAGCTTCGCGGGACAGGGCGCTACTGAAGCTTTCTTT
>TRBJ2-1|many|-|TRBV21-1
CASSKARRGTEPSGSEYEQFF
TGTGCCAGCAGCAAAGCGAGGCGGGGGACCGAACCTAGCGGGAGTGAGTATGAGCAGTTCTTC
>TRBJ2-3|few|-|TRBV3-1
CASSQVRWTEDTQYF
TGTGCCAGCAGCCAAGTAAGGTGGACTGAGGATACGCAGTATTTT
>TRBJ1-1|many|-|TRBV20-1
CSASQGVGTEAFF
TGCAGTGCTAGCCAGGGTGTGGGCACTGAAGCTTTCTTT
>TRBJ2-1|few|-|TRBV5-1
CASSLGGRGASSEQFF
TGCGCCAGCAGCTTGGGGGGGCGCGGGGCCAGCTCTGAGCAGTTCTTC